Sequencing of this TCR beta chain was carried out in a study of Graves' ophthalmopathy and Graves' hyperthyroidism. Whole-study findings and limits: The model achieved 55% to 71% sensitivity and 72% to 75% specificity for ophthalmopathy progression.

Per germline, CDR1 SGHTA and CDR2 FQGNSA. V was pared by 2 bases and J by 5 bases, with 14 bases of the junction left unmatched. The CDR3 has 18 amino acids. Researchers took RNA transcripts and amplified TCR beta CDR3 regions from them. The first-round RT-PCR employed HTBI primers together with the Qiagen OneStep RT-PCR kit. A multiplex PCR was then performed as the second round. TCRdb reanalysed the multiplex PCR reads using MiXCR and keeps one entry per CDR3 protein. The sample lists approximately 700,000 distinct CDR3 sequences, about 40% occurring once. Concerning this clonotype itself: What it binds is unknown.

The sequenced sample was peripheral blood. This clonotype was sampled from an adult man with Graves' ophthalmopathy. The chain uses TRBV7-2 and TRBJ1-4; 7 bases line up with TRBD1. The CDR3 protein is CASSLSAGTAVKNEKLFF. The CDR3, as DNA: TGTGCCAGCAGCTTATCTGCCGGGACAGCCGTTAAAAATGAAAAACTGTTTTTT.